A selection of T cell receptor beta chains follows, all from one sample in a study of T cell repertoires in cytomegalovirus infection. TCRdb re-called the reads through MiXCR, storing one row per CDR3 protein. The sample carries a few hundred thousand distinct CDR3 sequences, about 25% recorded once. Specimen: PBMCs. Receptors were obtained from a human donor in good health (CMV status not recorded). Some clones in this sample may be carry-over from other donors' samples. Each CDR3 is given with its conserved first and last residue. A D gene is named only where the DNA matches it firmly. Size is stated for part of the rows, as once, few or many counts, or as a class when the clone is expanded.

v_gene	abundance	j_gene	d_gene	CDR3nt	CDR3aa
TRBV12-3/TRBV12-4	few	TRBJ2-7	TRBD1	TGTGCCAGCTCCGTTGGAGACAGGGGTGAGCAGTACTTC	CASSVGDRGEQYF
TRBV24-1	NA	TRBJ1-5	NA	TGTGCCACCAGTTCGGGGGCTGGCAATCAGCCCCAGCATTTT	CATSSGAGNQPQHF
TRBV5-1	NA	TRBJ2-1	NA	TGCGCCAGCAGCTTGGGGACCTTTGGAGGATACAATGAGCAGTTCTTC	CASSLGTFGGYNEQFF
TRBV6-6	NA	TRBJ2-7	TRBD2	TGTGCCAGCAGTTACAAGGGACTAGCTTACGAGCAGTACTTC	CASSYKGLAYEQYF
TRBV7-2	many	TRBJ2-3	NA	TGTGCCAGCAGCTCTGCCGGAGGGCCGGATACGCAGTATTTT	CASSSAGGPDTQYF
TRBV28	NA	TRBJ1-5	TRBD1	TGTGCCAGCAGCTCCCCGGGACAGGGTAACCAGCCCCAGCATTTT	CASSSPGQGNQPQHF
TRBV29-1	NA	TRBJ2-5	TRBD2	TGCAGCGTTGAAGTGGGGGGGTCGGAGGAGACCCAGTACTTC	CSVEVGGSEETQYF
TRBV7-9	many	TRBJ2-2	NA	TGTGCCAGCAGCTTACAGGGGCGCCCCGGGGAGCTGTTTTTT	CASSLQGRPGELFF
TRBV29-1	few	TRBJ2-7	NA	TGCAGCGTTGCACAGGGCCGGTACGAGCAGTACTTC	CSVAQGRYEQYF
TRBV19	few	TRBJ2-1	TRBD2	TGTGCCAGTAGTATAGGGTCTAGCGGCTACAATGAGCAGTTCTTC	CASSIGSSGYNEQFF
TRBV6-1	NA	TRBJ2-3	NA	TGTGCCAGCAGTGAAACCCCTACAGGGACTAGCACAGATACGCAGTATTTT	CASSETPTGTSTDTQYF
TRBV7-2	many	TRBJ2-1	NA	TGTGCCAGCAGCCTAGCCCAGTACAATGAGCAGTTCTTC	CASSLAQYNEQFF
TRBV12-3/TRBV12-4	many	TRBJ2-1	NA	TGTGCCAGCAGTTTAGCGCCTTCAGACAATGAGCAGTTCTTC	CASSLAPSDNEQFF
TRBV20-1	NA	TRBJ2-1	NA	TGCAGTGCTAGGAGGTGGGGTAGTCGAACTGGAAATGAGCAGTTCTTC	CSARRWGSRTGNEQFF
TRBV6-2/TRBV6-3	few	TRBJ2-7	NA	TGTGCCAGCAGTGTCCGTTCGGGGCCGCAGTACTTC	CASSVRSGPQYF
TRBV19	few	TRBJ1-2	NA	TGTGCCAGTAGACGGGACGGAATTAACTATGGCTACACCTTC	CASRRDGINYGYTF
TRBV7-2	many	TRBJ2-3	NA	TGTGCCAGCAGCTTAGGGCTAGCCCCAGATACGCAGTATTTT	CASSLGLAPDTQYF
TRBV2	NA	TRBJ2-7	NA	TGTGCCAGCAGTGACATCCTGGGAAAATGGTACGAGCAGTACTTC	CASSDILGKWYEQYF
TRBV4-1	NA	TRBJ1-6	NA	TGCGCCAGCAGCCTCTGGGGAGGGGATAATTCACCCCTCCACTTT	CASSLWGGDNSPLHF
TRBV11-2	few	TRBJ2-7	TRBD2	TGTGCCAGCAGCTTACTCCCTAGCGGGGATACATCCTACGAGCAGTACTTC	CASSLLPSGDTSYEQYF
TRBV12-3/TRBV12-4	few	TRBJ2-7	TRBD1	TGTGCCAGCAGCTTACGGGACAGTATGTTCTACGAGCAGTACTTC	CASSLRDSMFYEQYF
TRBV7-2	many	TRBJ2-5	NA	TGTGCCAGCAGCTTAAGCCCTAGCGGGCGGACAGGGACCCAGTACTTC	CASSLSPSGRTGTQYF
TRBV5-6	NA	TRBJ1-2	NA	TGTGCCAGCAGCCACGACAGAAACTATGGCTACACCTTC	CASSHDRNYGYTF
TRBV4-3	few	TRBJ2-2	NA	TGCGCCAGCAGCCAAGTCCCGGGACTTTCTAACACCGGGGAGCTGTTTTTT	CASSQVPGLSNTGELFF
TRBV6-2/TRBV6-3	NA	TRBJ1-5	NA	TGTGCCAGCAGTTACGGGAACTGGGCCAATCAGCCCCAGCATTTT	CASSYGNWANQPQHF
TRBV7-2	few	TRBJ1-2	NA	TGTGCCAGCAGCTTAACGGCGGACTTACCTAACTATGGCTACACCTTC	CASSLTADLPNYGYTF
TRBV29-1	NA	TRBJ2-5	TRBD1	TGCAGCGTTGAGGAAAAAAGGGGGCTTGCTGGGGAGACCCAGTACTTC	CSVEEKRGLAGETQYF
TRBV7-2	many	TRBJ1-2	TRBD1	TGTGCCAGCAGCCCCGCAGGGGGCTATGGCTACACCTTC	CASSPAGGYGYTF
TRBV20-1	NA	TRBJ2-2	TRBD2	TGCAGTGCTTCGACGCTAGCGGTGAACACCGGGGAGCTGTTTTTT	CSASTLAVNTGELFF
TRBV7-8	NA	TRBJ2-7	NA	TGTGCCAGCAGCCCCCGGGAGGGGGCTGGCCACGAGCAGTACTTC	CASSPREGAGHEQYF
TRBV5-6	NA	TRBJ2-2	NA	TGTGCCAGCAGCCCGGCGGGCGCCCCCACCGGGGAGCTGTTTTTT	CASSPAGAPTGELFF
TRBV6-1	many	TRBJ1-1	TRBD1	TGTGCCAGCAGTGGCAGGACAGGCAGGAACACTGAAGCTTTCTTT	CASSGRTGRNTEAFF
TRBV7-6	NA	TRBJ1-1	TRBD1	TGTGCCAGCAGCCAACCGACAGGGGTGGCTGAAGCTTTCTTT	CASSQPTGVAEAFF
TRBV12-3/TRBV12-4	many	TRBJ2-2	TRBD2	TGTGCCAGCTTCCAACAAGCGGGAGGGGAAACCGGGGAGCTGTTTTTT	CASFQQAGGETGELFF
TRBV3-1	NA	TRBJ2-1	NA	TGTGCCAGCAGCCAAGAAACGGGTGAGCAGTTCTTC	CASSQETGEQFF
TRBV4-1	once	TRBJ2-5	TRBD2	TGCGCCAGCAGCCAAGGGGCGGGAGGCCAGGAGACCCAGTACTTC	CASSQGAGGQETQYF